These T cell receptor beta chains were read from a single sample in a study of cytomegalovirus exposure and HLA in healthy donors. Produced via immunoSEQ multiplex PCR; TCRdb's table is partial and in-frame only. Of fewer than 200,000 clones listed, approximately 81% are singletons. The sample taken for sequencing was PBMCs. The receptors were sampled from a male donor in good health and CMV-seronegative. The CDR3 runs from the conserved cysteine through the conserved F or W.

>TRBV2
CASSARDRGPVSTDTQYF
>TRBV20-1
CSAISYEKLFF
>TRBV6-6
CASSSARGDIQYF
>TRBV28
CASSRQGDYEAFF
>TRBV6-4
CASSGAGATDTQYF
>TRBV15
CATSLEQGYNQPQHF
>TRBV7-9
CSSRNSINYGYTF
>TRBV7-6
CASSLSGGGRNNEQFF
>TRBV5-6
CASSLSPSGVPYEQYF
>TRBV4-2
CASSQVRAGPTDTQYF
>TRBV27
CASSIAGVNTEAFF
>TRBV6-5
CASNPGGAGYGYTF
>TRBV7-9
CASSSPGGSPLHF
>TRBV5-6
CASSLALAGGEQFF
>TRBV6-1
CASSDVGGAVAEQFF
>TRBV30
CAWSEGLGGTDTQYF
>TRBV7-6
CASRPQAIDNSPLHF
>TRBV9
CASSVGSGTGGEKLFF
>TRBV6-1
CASRGQIMNTEAFF
>TRBV5-1
CASSLDRDTYNEQFF
>TRBV5-6
CASSFTGGKGTEAFF
>TRBV7-2
CASSLTSGGSYNEQFF
>TRBV4-2
CASSQASSAGPSYEQYF
>TRBV4-2
CASSHGPGPGQRVGQPQHF
>TRBV5-6
CASSLILAGGETQYF
>TRBV5-4
CASSPTGKLNTEAFF
>TRBV6-1
CASSEYGSYTF